This is a list of T cell receptor beta chains from one sample in a study of shared clonotypes between healthy human individuals. The protocol was immunoSEQ multiplex PCR, while the TCRdb copy is restricted to in-frame clones and leaves out a portion. The repertoire holds some 1,600,000 clones, 95% to 99% seen once, with roughly 0.4% in the top ten. Sequencing was done on a sample of naive CD4+ T cells sorted from blood. The receptor set was obtained from a man aged 25-40 years in good health. Each CDR3 is given with its conserved first and last residue. D genes are given only for firm matches. Only some rows state a clone size, as once, few, many or a class for expanded clones.

length,size,D,V,J,CDR3,DNA
10,NA,NA,TRBV29-1,TRBJ1-1,CSVGSSEAFF,TGCAGCGTCGGCAGCTCTGAAGCTTTCTTT
14,NA,NA,TRBV19,TRBJ2-7,CARRGCGEIYEQYF,TGTGCCAGACGTGGTTGCGGGGAGATCTACGAGCAGTACTTC
13,NA,NA,TRBV11-2,TRBJ2-7,CASSLRDTAEQYF,TGTGCCAGCAGCTTGAGGGATACCGCCGAGCAGTACTTC
15,NA,NA,TRBV5-1,TRBJ2-1,CASSLDGTRDNEQFF,TGCGCCAGCAGCTTGGATGGGACGCGAGACAATGAGCAGTTCTTC
17,NA,NA,TRBV4-1,TRBJ2-7,CASSQGTKAGRSYEQYF,TGCGCCAGCAGCCAAGGGACCAAGGCAGGGCGCTCCTACGAGCAGTACTTC
15,NA,TRBD1,TRBV19,TRBJ1-5,CASSIGGTANQPQHF,TGTGCCAGTAGTATAGGCGGGACAGCCAATCAGCCCCAGCATTTT
12,once,NA,TRBV28,TRBJ1-2,CASSTQSYGYTF,TGTGCCAGCAGTACACAGAGCTATGGCTACACCTTC
13,NA,NA,TRBV11-2,TRBJ2-7,CASSLISSYEQYF,TGTGCCAGCAGCTTAATTAGTTCCTACGAGCAGTACTTC
16,once,NA,TRBV6-6,TRBJ1-5,CASSYLQGSGNQPQHF,TGTGCCAGCAGCTACTTACAGGGATCGGGCAATCAGCCCCAGCATTTT
13,NA,NA,TRBV21-1,TRBJ1-1,CASKCQGYTEAFF,TGTGCCAGCAAGTGTCAGGGATACACTGAAGCTTTCTTT
16,NA,NA,TRBV5-1,TRBJ2-6,CASSLEGSSGANVLTF,TGCGCCAGCAGCTTAGAGGGCAGCTCTGGGGCCAACGTCCTGACTTTC
16,NA,NA,TRBV6-6,TRBJ2-6,CASSYGGSGGANVLTF,TGTGCCAGCAGTTACGGAGGGTCGGGTGGGGCCAACGTCCTGACTTTC
14,NA,NA,TRBV7-9,TRBJ2-1,CASSSRGDYNEQFF,TGTGCCAGCAGCTCCAGGGGCGATTACAATGAGCAGTTCTTC
14,NA,NA,TRBV9,TRBJ2-1,CASSVALVEGEQFF,TGTGCCAGCAGCGTAGCCCTAGTTGAGGGTGAGCAGTTCTTC
11,NA,NA,TRBV7-2,TRBJ1-1,CASSLVAEAFF,TGTGCCAGCAGCTTAGTCGCTGAAGCTTTCTTT
14,NA,NA,TRBV30,TRBJ2-7,CAWSVGGGRYEQYF,TGTGCCTGGAGTGTTGGGGGAGGAAGGTACGAGCAGTACTTC
12,NA,NA,TRBV10-3,TRBJ1-1,CAISEREGRAFF,TGTGCCATCAGTGAGCGGGAGGGACGCGCTTTCTTT
14,NA,TRBD2,TRBV11-3,TRBJ2-1,CASSLAGEINEQFF,TGTGCCAGCTCCCTAGCGGGAGAGATCAATGAGCAGTTCTTC
16,NA,NA,TRBV5-1,TRBJ2-2,CASSLWTAVGTGELFF,TGCGCCAGCAGCTTGTGGACAGCTGTGGGTACCGGGGAGCTGTTTTTT
13,NA,NA,TRBV10-2,TRBJ1-3,CASSDWRGKPIYF,TGCGCCAGCAGTGATTGGAGGGGGAAGCCCATATATTTT
14,NA,NA,TRBV5-1,TRBJ2-7,CASSPGPGTYEQYF,TGCGCCAGCAGCCCCGGACCCGGCACCTACGAGCAGTACTTC
15,NA,NA,TRBV15,TRBJ1-5,CATSRSRAPNQPQHF,TGTGCCACCAGCAGGTCCCGGGCACCAAATCAGCCCCAGCATTTT
14,NA,NA,TRBV27,TRBJ2-7,CASSPTGLPYEQYF,TGTGCCAGCAGCCCGACAGGTCTCCCCTACGAGCAGTACTTC
17,NA,NA,TRBV6-1,TRBJ1-2,CASSEERASLRFYGYTF,TGTGCCAGCAGTGAAGAGAGGGCCTCGCTGAGATTCTATGGCTACACCTTC
16,NA,NA,TRBV7-2,TRBJ2-1,CASSLIFGKTYNEQFF,TGTGCCAGCAGCTTAATTTTTGGAAAGACCTACAATGAGCAGTTCTTC
13,once,NA,TRBV7-2,TRBJ1-4,CASSGKGGKKLFF,TGTGCCAGCAGCGGCAAAGGAGGGAAAAAACTGTTTTTT
14,NA,NA,TRBV6-1,TRBJ1-5,CASKVRDSNQPQHF,TGTGCCAGCAAAGTTCGGGACAGCAATCAGCCCCAGCATTTT